The clone carrying this T cell receptor beta chain is a singleton in its sample. Its antigen remains unidentified. In germline, CDR1 is SGHRS, CDR2 YFSETQ. This CDR3 region has 16 residues. The V gene end was trimmed by 0 bases and the J gene end by 3 bases; junction bases not matched to a gene: 6. The data stem from a study of OX40 agonist ivuxolimab in advanced cancers. The study's findings and limits: With doses of 0.1-3.0 mg/kg, partial responders showed among the lowest clonal expansion. Fewer expanded clones were found on average in CD4+ than in CD8+ T cells.

Blood specimens came from baseline, cycle 4 day 1, and cycle 7 day 1. Measured with immunoSEQ multiplex PCR; TCRdb has only the in-frame clones, and not every one. The repertoire holds about 53,000 clones, about 88% seen once, with roughly an eighth in the top ten. The source material was CD4+ or CD8+ T cells sorted from blood, sampled in a trial of the OX40 agonist ivuxolimab. V gene TRBV5-1 combines with J gene TRBJ2-1; 7 bases are a match to TRBD2. The clonotype was recovered from an adult with an advanced solid tumor such as melanoma, head and neck, liver or kidney cancer. DNA of the CDR3: TGCGCCAGCAGCTTGGGCGGGAGTAGCTACTACAATGAGCAGTTCTTC. This encodes CASSLGGSSYYNEQFF.